The clone carrying this T cell receptor (beta chain) was counted between two and nine times. Its antigen is still unknown. With the ViraFEST assay, the study expanded antigen-specific CD4+ T cells using viral peptide pools, then sequenced them. Culture proceeded for 9 to 11 days, and CD4+ T cells were then isolated. Every participant took two doses of the BNT162b2 or mRNA-1273 vaccine. Cultures used approximately 2 million PBMC per well, about 10 IU/ml IL-2 and about 10 ug/ml peptides. Researchers swapped half the medium for IL-2 medium on both days 3 and 7. TCRdb's table, derived via immunoSEQ multiplex PCR, lists solely in-frame clones and lacks some. The profile covers roughly 59,000 clones, with under 80% appearing a single time and roughly 2% taken by the ten largest. The germline V and J ends were trimmed by 0 bases and 5 bases, with 7 bases remaining between them. CDR3 length equals 13 residues. Germline-derived CDR1 and CDR2 are MRHNA and SNTAGT.

These data come from a study of vaccination effects on CD4 cells after COVID-19. This rearrangement joins TRBV6-4 to TRBJ1-1; D remains unclear. The material was CD4+ T cells from PBMCs cultured with HCoV-OC43 spike peptides, obtained after COVID-19 vaccination. Subset indicated: HCoV-OC43 spike overlapping peptide pool stimulation. The origin of this receptor is a human donor who received a COVID-19 vaccine. The DNA for the CDR3 is TGTGCCAGCAGTGACTCGACCTTGACTGAAGCTTTCTTT. Its translation is CASSDSTLTEAFF.